This T cell receptor (beta chain) was captured in a study of regulatory T cells in long-lasting Graves disease. TCR beta libraries were built with iRepertoire HTBI primers and Arm-PCR of CDR3 regions. Original methodology: Across the samples, identification revealed around 65 TRBV and 12 to 15 TRBJ segments. TCRdb recomputed calls from the multiplex PCR reads with MiXCR, one row per CDR3 protein. TCRdb's processing, not the authors' own work, is the source of the V and J calls. This table has about 470,000 distinct CDR3 sequences, 16% appearing once. Time point given: newly diagnosed GD, antithyroid drugs for less than 3 months. Isolated PBMC RNA provided the starting material for the TCR library. Trimming took off 5 bases at V and 0 bases at J, with 10 bases between the two ends. This CDR3 is 14 amino acids long. Germline values: CDR1 SGHTA, CDR2 FQGNSA. The sample was also linked to a second study, of T cells in Graves' hyperthyroidism and ophthalmopathy.

The input for sequencing was peripheral blood mononuclear cells (PBMCs), taken at new diagnosis, from a patient treated with antithyroid drugs. The chain has TRBV7-2 and TRBJ1-2; unclear D gene. The origin of this receptor is a man aged 40-49 years with Graves disease. The CDR3 DNA sequence: TGTGCCAGCAGCCAATATAGAGCTAACTATGGCTACACCTTC. Residues: CASSQYRANYGYTF. Filled out from reference TRBV7-2 and TRBJ1-2, the complete variable domain reads GAGVSQSPSNKVTEKGKDVELRCDPISGHTALYWYRQSLGQGLEFLIYFQGNSAPDKSGLPSDRFSAERTGGSVSTLTIQRTQQEDSAVYLCASSQYRANYGYTFGSGTRLTVV.